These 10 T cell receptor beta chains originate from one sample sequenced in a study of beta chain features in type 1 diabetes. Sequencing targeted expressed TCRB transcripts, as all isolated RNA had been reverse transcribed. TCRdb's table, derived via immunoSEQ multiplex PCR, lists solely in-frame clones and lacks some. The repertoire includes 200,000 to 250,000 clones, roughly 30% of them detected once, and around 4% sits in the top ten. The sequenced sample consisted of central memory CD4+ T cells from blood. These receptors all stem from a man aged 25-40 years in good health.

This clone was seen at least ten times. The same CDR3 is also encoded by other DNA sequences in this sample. CDR3 DNA: TGTGCCAGCAGCCGGGACAGGGCCTACGAGCAGTACTTC. Residues: CASSRDRAYEQYF. The chain joins TRBV6-1 to TRBJ2-7; 9 nucleotides match TRBD1. The CDR3 sequence is 13 residues long. V lost 6 bases, J lost 2 bases, and 2 bases stayed unmatched. Germline-derived CDR1 and CDR2 are MNHNS and SASEGT.

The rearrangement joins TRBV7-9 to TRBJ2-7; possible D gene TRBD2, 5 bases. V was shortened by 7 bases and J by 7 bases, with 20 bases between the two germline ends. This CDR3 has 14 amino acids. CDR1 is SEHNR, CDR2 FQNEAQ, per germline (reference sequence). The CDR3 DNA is TGTGCCAGCACCTCGGACTCATACAGAGGAGAGCAGTACTTC. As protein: CASTSDSYRGEQYF.

The DNA for the CDR3 is TGTGCCAGCAGTACGACGAGGGACAGCCGCTACTATGGCTACACCTTC. Translating gives CASSTTRDSRYYGYTF. J is TRBJ1-2 and V is TRBV27, with 7 bases matching TRBD1. CDR3 size: 16 residues. The V and J ends lost 5 bases and 3 bases, in that order; junction bases with no gene match: 12. From germline, CDR1 is MNHEY and CDR2 SMNVEV (reference sequence).

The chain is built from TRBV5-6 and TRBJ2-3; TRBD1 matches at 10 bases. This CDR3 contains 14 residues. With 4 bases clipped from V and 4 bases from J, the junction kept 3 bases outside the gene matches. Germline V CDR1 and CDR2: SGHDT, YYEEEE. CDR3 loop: CASSQTGGSDTQYF. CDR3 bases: TGTGCCAGCAGCCAGACAGGGGGCTCAGATACGCAGTATTTT.

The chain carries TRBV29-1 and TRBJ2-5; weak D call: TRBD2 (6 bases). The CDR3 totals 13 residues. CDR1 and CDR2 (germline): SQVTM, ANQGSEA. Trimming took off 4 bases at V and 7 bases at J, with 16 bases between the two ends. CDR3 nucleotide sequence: TGCAGCGTTGCACCGGGAGCTTCGGGGACCCAGTACTTC. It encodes CSVAPGASGTQYF.

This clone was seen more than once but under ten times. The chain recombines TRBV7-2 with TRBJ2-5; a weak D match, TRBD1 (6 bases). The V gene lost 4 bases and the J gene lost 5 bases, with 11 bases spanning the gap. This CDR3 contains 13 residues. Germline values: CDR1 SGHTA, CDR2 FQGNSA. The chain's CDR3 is CASSWGQGETQYF. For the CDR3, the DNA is TGTGCCAGCAGCTGGGGCCAGGGGGAGACCCAGTACTTC.

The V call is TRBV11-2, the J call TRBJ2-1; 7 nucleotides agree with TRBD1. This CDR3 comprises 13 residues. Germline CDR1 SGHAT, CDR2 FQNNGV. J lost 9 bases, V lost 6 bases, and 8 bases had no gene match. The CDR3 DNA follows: TGTGCCAGCAGGAAACAGGGGAGCAGTGAGCAGTTCTTC. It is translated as CASRKQGSSEQFF.

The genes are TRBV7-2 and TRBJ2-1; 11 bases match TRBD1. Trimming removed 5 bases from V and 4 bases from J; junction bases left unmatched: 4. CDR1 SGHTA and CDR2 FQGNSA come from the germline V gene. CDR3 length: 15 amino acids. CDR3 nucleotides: TGTGCCAGCAGCCGGACAGGGGGCGGTTACAATGAGCAGTTCTTC. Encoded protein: CASSRTGGGYNEQFF.

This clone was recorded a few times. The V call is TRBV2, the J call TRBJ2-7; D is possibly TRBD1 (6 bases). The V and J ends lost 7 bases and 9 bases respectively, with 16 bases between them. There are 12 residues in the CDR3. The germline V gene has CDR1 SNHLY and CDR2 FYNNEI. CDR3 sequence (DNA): TGTGCCAGCAACCTGGACAGACCCTGGCAGTACTTC. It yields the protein CASNLDRPWQYF.

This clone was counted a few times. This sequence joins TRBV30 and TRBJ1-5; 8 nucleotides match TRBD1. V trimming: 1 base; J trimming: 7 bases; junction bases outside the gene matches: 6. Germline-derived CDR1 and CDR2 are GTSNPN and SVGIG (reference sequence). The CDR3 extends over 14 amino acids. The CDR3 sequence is CAWSGQGAGQPQHF. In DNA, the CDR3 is TGTGCCTGGAGTGGCCAGGGGGCCGGGCAGCCCCAGCATTTT. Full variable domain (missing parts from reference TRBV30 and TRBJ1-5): SQTIHQWPATLVQPVGSPLSLECTVEGTSNPNLYWYRQAAGRGLQLLFYSVGIGQISSEVPQNLSASRPQDRQFILSSKKLLLSDSGFYLCAWSGQGAGQPQHFGDGTRLSIL.